The 24 T cell receptor beta chains below come from one sample, sequenced in a study of shared clonotypes between healthy human individuals. Clones were read by immunoSEQ multiplex PCR, and TCRdb kept only the in-frame ones, dropping some. The repertoire has 2 million to 2.5 million clones, approximately 90% of them found once; the top ten carry around 0.4%. The sequencing sample was made of naive CD4+ T cells from PBMCs. The subset: CD45RA+ positively selected. The receptor set was obtained from a young man in good health. Some clones in this sample may be carry-over from other donors' samples.

The gene calls are TRBV5-1 and TRBJ2-1, with TRBD2 identical over 8 bases. The V and J ends lost 0 bases and 9 bases, in that order; junction bases with no gene match: 11. The CDR3 length is 16 residues. Germline CDR1 SGHRS, CDR2 YFSETQ. CDR3 sequence reads: CASSLEVAGTYGEQFF. CDR3 coding DNA: TGCGCCAGCAGCTTGGAGGTAGCGGGGACCTACGGTGAGCAGTTCTTC. The entire variable domain, with the rest obtained from reference TRBV5-1 and TRBJ2-1, is as follows: KAGVTQTPRYLIKTRGQQVTLSCSPISGHRSVSWYQQTPGQGLQFLFEYFSETQRNKGNFPGRFSGRQFSNSRSEMNVSTLELGDSALYLCASSLEVAGTYGEQFFGPGTRLTVL.

There are a few counts of this clone. J is TRBJ1-5 and V is TRBV19; unclear D gene. Germline CDR1 is LNHDA and CDR2 is SQIVND (reference sequence). Trimming took 3 bases from V and 1 from J, leaving 10 bases between them. This CDR3 contains 15 residues. CDR3 sequence (DNA): TGTGCCAGTAGTATTGTGGCTAGGAGCAATCAGCCCCAGCATTTT. The encoded protein is CASSIVARSNQPQHF.

The chain joins TRBV30 to TRBJ1-4; D gene ambiguous. The CDR3 spans 13 residues. Germline CDR1 GTSNPN, CDR2 SVGIG (reference sequence). The ends were cut back, 4 bases at V and 0 bases at J, with 6 bases in the middle. CDR3: CAWTDATNEKLFF. The CDR3 nucleotides read TGTGCCTGGACAGATGCAACTAATGAAAAACTGTTTTTT.

This clone appeared once. V and J are TRBV28 and TRBJ1-4, with 7 bases that match TRBD1. Germline V gives CDR1 MDHEN, CDR2 SYDVKM. V gave up 5 bases and J gave up 4 bases; unmatched junction bases: 7. The CDR3 totals 15 residues. The CDR3 here is CASSGSNRGNEKLFF. Here the CDR3 DNA reads TGTGCCAGCAGTGGATCAAACAGGGGTAATGAAAAACTGTTTTTT.

The chain combines TRBV15 with TRBJ1-2; D call uncertain. This CDR3 has 15 amino acids. Trimming left V 0 bases short and J 7 bases short, with 15 bases between. Germline loops: CDR1 LNHNV, CDR2 YYDKDF (reference sequence). This chain's CDR3 is CATSRDPSLGPGYTF. CDR3 DNA: TGTGCCACCAGCAGAGACCCCTCCTTAGGTCCTGGCTACACCTTC.

The table lists this clone with a count of one. The V and J genes are TRBV19 and TRBJ1-1, with D possibly matching TRBD1 (5 bases). This CDR3 spans 13 amino acids. Trimming removed 5 bases at V and 1 base at J, with 8 bases between. Per germline, CDR1 LNHDA and CDR2 SQIVND (reference sequence). The CDR3 loop reads CASSFQGNTEAFF. The DNA for the CDR3 is TGTGCCAGTAGTTTTCAGGGGAACACTGAAGCTTTCTTT. Full variable domain (rest looked up from reference TRBV19 and TRBJ1-1): DGGITQSPKYLFRKEGQNVTLSCEQNLNHDAMYWYRQDPGQGLRLIYYSQIVNDFQKGDIAEGYSVSREKKESFPLTVTSAQKNPTAFYLCASSFQGNTEAFFGQGTRLTVV.

The chain joins TRBV4-1 to TRBJ1-5; 7 bases are a match to TRBD1. The germline V gene encodes CDR1 MGHRA and CDR2 YSYEKL. The CDR3 is made up of 14 amino acids. The V segment lost 4 bases and the J segment 10 bases; nucleotides outside the gene matches: 10. CDR3: CASSPPGQKKPQHF. The DNA of the CDR3 is TGCGCCAGCAGCCCTCCGGGACAGAAGAAACCCCAGCATTTT.

Concerning this clone itself: Different DNA sequences within this sample yield the same CDR3. The genes are TRBV7-9 and TRBJ2-3; 7 bases align to TRBD1. V shed 3 bases, J shed 1 base, and the junction held 1 base outside the gene matches. Germline assignment: CDR1 SEHNR and CDR2 FQNEAQ (reference sequence). This CDR3 is 14 amino acids long. The CDR3 sequence is CASSFGQGTDTQYF. In DNA, the CDR3 is TGTGCCAGCAGCTTTGGACAGGGCACAGATACGCAGTATTTT.

The V call is TRBV19, the J call TRBJ2-2, with 7 nucleotides matching TRBD1. With 8 bases clipped from V and 3 bases from J, the junction kept 6 bases outside the gene matches. In germline, CDR1 is LNHDA, CDR2 SQIVND (reference sequence). This CDR3 comprises 14 residues. The CDR3 sequence is CASGRDSYTGELFF. In DNA form, the CDR3 reads TGTGCCAGTGGCCGGGACAGCTACACCGGGGAGCTGTTTTTT.

The chain has TRBV5-6 and TRBJ2-7; TRBD1 matches 10 bases. The V segment lost 0 bases and the J segment 3 bases; nucleotides outside the gene matches: 9. The CDR3 is 17 residues long. From germline, CDR1 is SGHDT and CDR2 YYEEEE. This chain's CDR3 is CASSLEGQGRSFYEQYF. Written as DNA, the CDR3 is TGTGCCAGCAGCTTGGAGGGACAGGGGAGATCCTTCTACGAGCAGTACTTC. The whole variable domain, filled in from reference TRBV5-6 and TRBJ2-7, reads DAGVTQSPTHLIKTRGQQVTLRCSPKSGHDTVSWYQQALGQGPQFIFQYYEEEERQRGNFPDRFSGHQFPNYSSELNVNALLLGDSALYLCASSLEGQGRSFYEQYFGPGTRLTVT.

This clone was found once. The chain is built from TRBV5-5 and TRBJ1-2; D might be TRBD1 (5 bases). Trimming removed 1 base from V and 3 bases from J, with 10 bases in between. CDR3 size: 14 residues. CDR1 and CDR2 from the germline V gene are SGHKS and YYEKEE (reference sequence). The CDR3 protein is CASSLWVGDYGYTF. CDR3 in DNA: TGTGCCAGCAGCTTGTGGGTAGGGGACTATGGCTACACCTTC.

The chain recombines TRBV5-5 with TRBJ1-1; no definite D call. Germline CDR1 is SGHKS and CDR2 is YYEKEE (reference sequence). The CDR3 is 15 amino acids. Trimming removed 3 bases at V and 1 base at J, with 13 bases between. CDR3 in amino acids: CASSSARAWNTEAFF. The CDR3 coding sequence is TGTGCCAGCAGCTCGGCGAGGGCATGGAACACTGAAGCTTTCTTT.

The chain employs TRBV25-1 and TRBJ1-5; 10 bases agree with TRBD1. The CDR3 runs to 15 residues. J was trimmed by 9 bases and V by 4 bases; bases with no gene match: 9. The germline CDR1 and CDR2 sequences are MGHDK and SYGVNS. The DNA of the CDR3 is TGTGCCAGCAGTGCGGGGGGGACAGGGGAAGGGCCCCAGCATTTT. It specifies CASSAGGTGEGPQHF. The variable domain in full, with the rest retrieved from reference TRBV25-1 and TRBJ1-5, is EADIYQTPRYLVIGTGKKITLECSQTMGHDKMYWYQQDPGMELHLIHYSYGVNSTEKGDLSSESTVSRIRTEHFPLTLESARPSHTSQYLCASSAGGTGEGPQHFGDGTRLSIL.

The V gene is TRBV7-2, the J gene TRBJ2-6; no firm D call. Between the trimmed V and J ends, which lost 1 base and 0 bases, there was a span of 7 bases. Germline V gene data show CDR1 as SGHTA and CDR2 as FQGNSA. The CDR3 has 16 residues. The CDR3 protein is CASSLEQNSGANVLTF. The CDR3 region has the DNA TGTGCCAGCAGCTTAGAGCAGAACTCTGGGGCCAACGTCCTGACTTTC.

This clone was seen once. This chain links TRBV29-1 with TRBJ1-3; no clear D gene. Per the germline V gene, CDR1 is SQVTM and CDR2 is ANQGSEA. Deletions cut 6 bases from V and 0 bases from J, with 12 bases between. This CDR3 is 14 amino acids long. The chain's CDR3 is CSVSPVLSGNTIYF. The DNA of the CDR3 is TGCAGCGTGAGCCCAGTTCTCTCTGGAAACACCATATATTTT.

This clone has only one observation. The chain uses TRBV5-1 and TRBJ1-5; D gene ambiguous. The CDR3 runs to 13 residues. The germline CDR1 and CDR2 sequences are SGHRS and YFSETQ. Trimming cost V 0 bases and J 7 bases, with 8 bases left between them. CDR3 nucleotides: TGCGCCAGCAGCTTGGCGTCGGGACAGCCCCAGCATTTT. This translates into CASSLASGQPQHF.

V is TRBV5-1 and J is TRBJ1-3, with D perhaps matching TRBD1 (5 bases). The CDR3 is made up of 15 amino acids. V shed 0 bases and J shed 0 bases, with 7 bases lying between them. The germline V gene has CDR1 SGHRS and CDR2 YFSETQ. The CDR3 here is CASSLDRPSGNTIYF. DNA for the CDR3: TGCGCCAGCAGCTTGGACAGGCCCTCTGGAAACACCATATATTTT.

Only one count was recorded for this clone. Distinct nucleotide sequences in the sample also encode this CDR3. The chain combines TRBV28 with TRBJ2-7, with no clear D. The V and J ends lost 5 bases and 0 bases respectively, with 8 bases between them. The CDR3 runs 13 residues. Per the germline V gene, CDR1 is MDHEN and CDR2 is SYDVKM. CDR3: CASSLPGSYEQYF. CDR3 nucleotide sequence: TGTGCCAGCAGTCTCCCGGGCTCCTACGAGCAGTACTTC.

For this clone: The sample holds other DNA sequences that translate to the same CDR3. The J gene is TRBJ2-7, the V gene TRBV6-5; 7 nucleotides align to TRBD1. The CDR3 has 15 amino acids. Trimming at V came to 0 bases and at J to 2 bases, leaving 4 bases not matched to a gene. Germline V gene sequence: CDR1 MNHEY, CDR2 SVGAGI. The chain's CDR3 is CASSYSSQGAYEQYF. CDR3 nucleotides: TGTGCCAGCAGTTACTCGAGCCAGGGGGCCTACGAGCAGTACTTC.

The chain has TRBV7-8 and TRBJ1-3; D gene unclear. The length of the CDR3 is 17 residues. Trimming pared 3 bases from V and 3 bases from J, leaving 18 bases between. Germline lookup yields CDR1 SGHVS and CDR2 FQNEAQ. The CDR3 loop is CASSLLGINGFGNTIYF. CDR3 coding DNA: TGTGCCAGCAGCTTGTTAGGAATTAACGGGTTTGGAAACACCATATATTTT.

This clone was picked up one time. V and J are TRBV5-1 and TRBJ2-1; 9 positions agree with TRBD1. This CDR3 is 16 amino acids long. Germline V lookup: CDR1 SGHRS, CDR2 YFSETQ. V gave up 5 bases and J gave up 7 bases; unmatched junction bases: 13. The CDR3 is CASRNPGQGINNEQFF. In nucleotides, the CDR3 is TGCGCCAGCAGAAATCCGGGACAGGGCATTAATAATGAGCAGTTCTTC.

V is TRBV18 and J is TRBJ2-7; D gene uncertain. Germline V gene data show CDR1 as KGHSH and CDR2 as LQKENI. The ends were cut back, 3 bases at V and 2 bases at J, with 14 bases in the middle. The CDR3 length is 15 residues. CDR3 nucleotides: TGTGCCAGCTCACCCAGCTGGACCGAGGCCTACGAGCAGTACTTC. Protein: CASSPSWTEAYEQYF.

The chain uses TRBV16 and TRBJ1-2; D is unresolved. CDR1 KGHSY and CDR2 FQNENV come from the germline V gene. CDR3 length: 15 amino acids. Trimming removed 0 bases at V and 4 bases at J, with 12 bases between. The CDR3 DNA follows: TGTGCCAGCAGCCAATCGGCAGCGGGCCTCTATGGCTACACCTTC. Translating it yields CASSQSAAGLYGYTF.

The chain combines TRBV6-5 with TRBJ2-7; 13 bases are a match to TRBD2. J lost 9 bases, V lost 0 bases, and 5 bases had no gene match. From germline, CDR1 is MNHEY and CDR2 SVGAGI. This CDR3 has 15 amino acids. The DNA for the CDR3 is TGTGCCAGCAGTTACTCAGGGACTAGCGGGACGGGGCAGTACTTC. This translates into CASSYSGTSGTGQYF.